These 7 T cell receptor beta chains share one sample of origin, sequenced in a study of T cell clones after liver transplantation. Clones were sequenced by immunoSEQ multiplex PCR, and TCRdb holds only the in-frame ones, with some missing. The sample consists of nearly 55,000 clones, 65% to 85% of them appearing once. This sample comprised CD4+ T cells from blood, obtained before liver transplant. These receptors came from a human donor who received a liver transplant.

The gene calls are TRBV19 and TRBJ2-1; weak D call: TRBD1 (7 bases). The V end lost 6 bases, the J end lost 5 bases, and 14 bases lay between the germline ends. The CDR3 sequence is 14 residues long. CDR1 is LNHDA, CDR2 SQIVND, per germline (reference sequence). As DNA, the CDR3 is TGTGCCAGTAGACCCAGGGGGGCAAACAATGAGCAGTTCTTC. It codes for CASRPRGANNEQFF.

This clone was detected once. The chain has TRBV9 and TRBJ1-1; D not certain. Germline V CDR1 and CDR2: SGDLS, YYNGEE. This CDR3 contains 15 residues. The V end was cut by 0 bases, the J end by 7 bases, with 16 bases between. The CDR3 nucleotides read TGTGCCAGCAGCGTAGGGCTGAGCCAAGAGGGTGAAGCTTTCTTT. Residues: CASSVGLSQEGEAFF.

This rearrangement joins TRBV9 to TRBJ1-3, with no clear D. Germline V gene sequence: CDR1 SGDLS, CDR2 YYNGEE. The CDR3 spans 15 residues. Trimming removed 0 bases from V and 0 bases from J, with 7 bases in between. The CDR3, as DNA: TGTGCCAGCAGCGTAGGGCGGCCCTCTGGAAACACCATATATTTT. Translated, it gives CASSVGRPSGNTIYF.

This chain links TRBV19 with TRBJ2-7, with a possible D match to TRBD1 (6 bases). The V end was cut by 2 bases, the J end by 2 bases, with 10 bases between. Germline V gene lookup returns CDR1 LNHDA and CDR2 SQIVND (reference sequence). The CDR3 runs 14 residues. The CDR3 DNA follows: TGTGCCAGTAGTATAAGGACAGAGACCTACGAGCAGTACTTC. This codes for CASSIRTETYEQYF.

The V gene is TRBV6-6, the J gene TRBJ1-3; no clear D. The CDR3 extends over 14 amino acids. CDR1 is MNHNY, CDR2 SVGAGI, per germline (reference sequence). V gave up 8 bases and J gave up 0 bases, with 11 bases separating them. As DNA, the CDR3 is TGTGCCAGCCGAGGGCGGAGCTCTGGAAACACCATATATTTT. Translating it yields CASRGRSSGNTIYF.

This sequence joins TRBV7-2 and TRBJ2-1; 10 bases fit TRBD2. This CDR3 has 17 residues. The trim removed 5 bases at V and 10 bases at J, leaving 17 bases unmatched. Germline CDR1 SGHTA, CDR2 FQGNSA. For the CDR3, the DNA is TGTGCCAGCAGCCCTAGGATACGGCTAGCGGGAGAGCGGGAGCAGTTCTTC. This encodes CASSPRIRLAGEREQFF.

The gene calls are TRBV7-2 and TRBJ2-3, with D possibly TRBD2 on 5 matching bases. Germline V lookup: CDR1 SGHTA, CDR2 FQGNSA. V dropped 1 base and J dropped 6 bases, with 11 bases sitting between them. The CDR3 is made up of 14 amino acids. The CDR3 DNA reads as TGTGCCAGCAGCTTAGGAGGGTTTAGGGATACGCAGTATTTT. Amino acid sequence: CASSLGGFRDTQYF.